This T cell receptor beta chain came from a study of T cell changes during pregnancy in multiple sclerosis. Germline V gene lookup returns CDR1 MGHRA and CDR2 YSYEKL. This CDR3 spans 19 amino acids. V lost 0 bases, J lost 0 bases, and 18 bases lay in between. Some clones are missing from TCRdb's copy, which holds only in-frame ones; the method was immunoSEQ multiplex PCR. The data hold over 50,000 clones, with around 87% observed a single time. The chain employs TRBV4-1 and TRBJ1-3; TRBD1 is a possible D gene (5 bases). The sample taken for sequencing was peripheral blood from another person, used as feeder cells. The clonotype was recovered from a human donor whose cells served as feeder cells for cultures in a pregnancy study. The CDR3 bases are TGCGCCAGCAGCCAAGATGGCCCCCGACAGTTCTCCTCTGGAAACACCATATATTTT. Amino acid sequence: CASSQDGPRQFSSGNTIYF.